The clone carrying this TCR beta chain has only a few counts. Antigen: not known. The sample originates from a study of T cells in Graves' hyperthyroidism and ophthalmopathy. The study's findings and limits: Most thyroid clonotypes expanded above 0.001 were also detected in blood.

Using RNA transcripts as the source, TCR beta CDR3 regions were amplified. HTBI primers were employed in a first-round RT-PCR of the TCR CDR3. TCRdb fed the multiplex PCR reads into MiXCR, producing one record per CDR3 protein. The table has 250,000 to 350,000 distinct CDR3 sequences, roughly 17% seen once. Germline V gene data show CDR1 as SGHDT and CDR2 as YYEEEE. Deletions cut 4 bases from V and 5 bases from J, with 16 bases between. The CDR3 sequence is 15 residues long. Graves' hyperthyroidism was deemed stable given no ophthalmopathy progression within 18 months. V gene TRBV5-6 combines with J gene TRBJ2-1; D is possibly TRBD2 (6 bases). Specimen: blood. The source is a man aged 25 to 45 with Graves' hyperthyroidism. The CDR3 coding sequence is TGTGCCAGCAGCGGGAGGTCCGGAAGCAACAATGAGCAGTTCTTC. Protein: CASSGRSGSNNEQFF.